This T cell receptor beta chain came from a study of blood T cell repertoires in COVID-19. Study-wide context: Spain, Italy and the United States supplied samples that represented acute and convalescent COVID-19. PBMCs, B-cell-depleted T cells, or T cells were the source of the cDNA or gDNA that made up the material.

This CDR3 has 11 amino acids. CDR1 and CDR2 from the germline V gene are SEHNR and FQNEAQ (reference sequence). V lost 3 bases, J lost 9 bases, and 8 bases lay in between. Per the original data handling: Nucleated cell counts were estimated from reference gene primer amplification. The method was immunoSEQ multiplex PCR; TCRdb's version includes in-frame clones alone and lacks a portion of them. V and J calls and clone size are copied from that table; D and trimming were computed from the DNA. The data show about 64,000 clones, 70% to 90% seen once. The TCR comes from a man in his 70s with acute or convalescent COVID-19. The chain has TRBV7-9 and TRBJ1-2; D is undetermined. Sequences were obtained from peripheral blood. This chain's CDR3 is CASSLMTRYTF. The CDR3 DNA reads TGTGCCAGCAGCTTGATGACTCGCTACACCTTC.